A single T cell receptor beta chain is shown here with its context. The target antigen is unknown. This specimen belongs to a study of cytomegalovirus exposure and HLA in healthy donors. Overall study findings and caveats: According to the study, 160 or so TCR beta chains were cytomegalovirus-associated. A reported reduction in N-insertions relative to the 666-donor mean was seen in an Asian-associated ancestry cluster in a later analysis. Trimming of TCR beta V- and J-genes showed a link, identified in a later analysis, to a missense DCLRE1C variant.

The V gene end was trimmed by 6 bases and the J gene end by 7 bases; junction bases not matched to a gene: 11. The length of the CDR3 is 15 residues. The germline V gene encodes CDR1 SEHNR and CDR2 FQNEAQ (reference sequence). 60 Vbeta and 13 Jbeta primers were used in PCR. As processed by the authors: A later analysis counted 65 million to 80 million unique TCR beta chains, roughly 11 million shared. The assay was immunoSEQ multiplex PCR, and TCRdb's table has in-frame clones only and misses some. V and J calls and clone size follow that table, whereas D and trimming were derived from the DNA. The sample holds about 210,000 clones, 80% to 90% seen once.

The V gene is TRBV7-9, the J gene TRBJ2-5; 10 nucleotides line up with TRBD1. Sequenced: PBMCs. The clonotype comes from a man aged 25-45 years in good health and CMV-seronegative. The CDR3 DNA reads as TGTGCCAGCAGTACCGGGACAGGGGTCCTTGGGACCCAGTACTTC. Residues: CASSTGTGVLGTQYF.